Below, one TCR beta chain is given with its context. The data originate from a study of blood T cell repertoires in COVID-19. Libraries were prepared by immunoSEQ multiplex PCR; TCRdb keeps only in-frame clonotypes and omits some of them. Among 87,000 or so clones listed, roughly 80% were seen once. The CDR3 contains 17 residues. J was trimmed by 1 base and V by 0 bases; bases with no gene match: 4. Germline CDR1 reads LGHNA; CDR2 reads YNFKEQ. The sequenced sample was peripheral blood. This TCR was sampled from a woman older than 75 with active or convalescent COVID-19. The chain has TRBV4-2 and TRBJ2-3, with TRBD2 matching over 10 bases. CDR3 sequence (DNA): TGTGCCAGCAGCCAAGACTCCGGGACTAGCGGCACAGATACGCAGTATTTT. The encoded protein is CASSQDSGTSGTDTQYF.